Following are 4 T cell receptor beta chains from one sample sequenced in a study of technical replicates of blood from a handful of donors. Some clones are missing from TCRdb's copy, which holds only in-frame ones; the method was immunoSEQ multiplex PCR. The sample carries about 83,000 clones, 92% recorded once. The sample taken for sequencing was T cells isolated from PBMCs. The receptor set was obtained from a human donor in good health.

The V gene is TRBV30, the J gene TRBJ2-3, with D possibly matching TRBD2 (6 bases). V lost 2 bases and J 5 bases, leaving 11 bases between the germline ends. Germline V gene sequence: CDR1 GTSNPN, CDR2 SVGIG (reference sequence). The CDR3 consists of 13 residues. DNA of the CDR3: TGTGCCTGGAGTCGGGGAGGTGTAGATACGCAGTATTTT. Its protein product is CAWSRGGVDTQYF.

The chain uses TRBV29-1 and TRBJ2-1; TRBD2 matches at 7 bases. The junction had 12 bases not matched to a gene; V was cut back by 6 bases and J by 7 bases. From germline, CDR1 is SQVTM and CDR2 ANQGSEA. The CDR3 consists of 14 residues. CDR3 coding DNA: TGCAGCGTCAGCGGAAACCTGGGGGGGAATGAGCAGTTCTTC. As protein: CSVSGNLGGNEQFF.

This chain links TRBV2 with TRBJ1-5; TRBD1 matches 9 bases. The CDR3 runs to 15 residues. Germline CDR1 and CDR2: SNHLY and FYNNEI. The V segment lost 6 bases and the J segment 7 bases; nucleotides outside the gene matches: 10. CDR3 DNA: TGTGCCAGCAGGGGACAGGGAGGGTTCGACCAGCCCCAGCATTTT. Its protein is CASRGQGGFDQPQHF. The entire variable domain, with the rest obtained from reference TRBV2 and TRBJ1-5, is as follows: EPEVTQTPSHQVTQMGQEVILRCVPISNHLYFYWYRQILGQKVEFLVSFYNNEISEKSEIFDDQFSVERPDGSNFTLKIRSTKLEDSAMYFCASRGQGGFDQPQHFGDGTRLSIL.

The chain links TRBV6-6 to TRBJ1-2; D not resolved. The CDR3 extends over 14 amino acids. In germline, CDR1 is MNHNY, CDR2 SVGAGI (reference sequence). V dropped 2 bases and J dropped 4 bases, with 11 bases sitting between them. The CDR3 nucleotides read TGTGCCAGCAGTTACCTGCAGGTTGGCTATGGCTACACCTTC. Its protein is CASSYLQVGYGYTF.